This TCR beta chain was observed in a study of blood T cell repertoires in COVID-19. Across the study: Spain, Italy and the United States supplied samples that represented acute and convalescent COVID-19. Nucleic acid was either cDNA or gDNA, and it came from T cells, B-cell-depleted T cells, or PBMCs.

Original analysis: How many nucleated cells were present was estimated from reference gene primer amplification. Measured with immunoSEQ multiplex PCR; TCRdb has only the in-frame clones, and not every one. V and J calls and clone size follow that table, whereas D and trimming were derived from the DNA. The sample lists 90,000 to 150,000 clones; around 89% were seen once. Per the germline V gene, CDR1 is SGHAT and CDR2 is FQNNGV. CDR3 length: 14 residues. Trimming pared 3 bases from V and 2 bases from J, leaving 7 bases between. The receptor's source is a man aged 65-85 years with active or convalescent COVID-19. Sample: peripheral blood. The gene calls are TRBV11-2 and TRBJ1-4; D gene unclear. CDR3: CASSFFITNEKLFF. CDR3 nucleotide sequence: TGTGCCAGCAGCTTTTTCATCACTAATGAAAAACTGTTTTTT.